This T cell receptor (beta chain) was obtained from a study of OX40 agonist ivuxolimab in advanced cancers. On the study more broadly: Intravenous ivuxolimab at 0.01 to 10 mg/kg was given to patients every 2 weeks.

Study results and caveats: At 0.1 to 3.0 mg/kg and by week 6, CD4+ and CD8+ T cells in the blood had expanded clonally.

Per germline, CDR1 MGHRA and CDR2 YSYEKL. CDR3 size: 18 residues. V gave up 1 base and J gave up 0 bases; unmatched junction bases: 8. This clone showed up just a few times. Its target is unknown. Using immunoSEQ multiplex PCR, the repertoire was profiled, and TCRdb retains in-frame clones only, with some absent. The sample shows about 42,000 clones, over 65% of them seen only once. Patients with autoimmune history or systemic immunosuppression were excluded. The chain carries TRBV4-1 and TRBJ1-5; 8 bases map to TRBD1. This sequence originates from an adult with an advanced solid tumor such as melanoma, head and neck, liver or kidney cancer. Sample: CD4+ or CD8+ T cells sorted from blood, taken in a trial of the OX40 agonist ivuxolimab. The CDR3 DNA reads as TGCGCCAGCAGCCAAGTCCCAGGGGGCGGCTATAGCAATCAGCCCCAGCATTTT. Translation gives CASSQVPGGGYSNQPQHF.